The clone carrying this T cell receptor (beta chain) is a singleton in its sample. These data come from a study of blood T cell repertoires in COVID-19. Looking at the study overall: Samples of COVID-19 (acute and convalescent) were obtained from the United States, Italy and Spain. Sources were T cells, B-cell-depleted T cells, or PBMCs; the material itself was cDNA or gDNA.

Source study methods: It was from reference gene primer amplification that nucleated cell counts were estimated. Clones were sequenced by immunoSEQ multiplex PCR, and TCRdb holds only the in-frame ones, with some missing. V, J and clone size derive from that table, while D and trimming were established from the DNA sequence. The data hold about 51,000 clones, with roughly 88% observed a single time. The TCR sequence derives from a man aged 45-60 years with active COVID-19. Sequenced: peripheral blood.

CDR3 in amino acids: CASSLHGVYNEQFF. DNA of the CDR3: TGTGCCAGCAGCTTACACGGGGTTTACAATGAGCAGTTCTTC. The V and J genes are TRBV7-3 and TRBJ2-1, with TRBD2 as a possible D gene (5 bases). The V and J ends lost 2 bases and 4 bases respectively, with 9 bases between them. In germline, CDR1 is SGHTA, CDR2 FQGTGA. The CDR3 length is 14 residues. Using reference TRBV7-3 and TRBJ2-1 for the parts outside the CDR3, the full variable domain is GAGVSQTPSNKVTEKGKYVELRCDPISGHTALYWYRQSLGQGPEFLIYFQGTGAADDSGLPNDRFFAVRPEGSVSTLKIQRTERGDSAVYLCASSLHGVYNEQFFGPGTRLTVL.